This TCR beta chain comes out of a study of OX40 agonist ivuxolimab in advanced cancers. Some clones are missing from TCRdb's copy, which holds only in-frame ones; the method was immunoSEQ multiplex PCR. The sample yields about 70,000 clones, about 85% seen once. This CDR3 is 16 amino acids long. The germline CDR1 and CDR2 sequences are SGHRS and YFSETQ. The trim removed 0 bases at V and 4 bases at J, leaving 5 bases unmatched. V gene TRBV5-1 combines with J gene TRBJ2-3, with 10 nucleotides matching TRBD2. This sample comprised CD4+ or CD8+ T cells sorted from blood, obtained in a trial of the OX40 agonist ivuxolimab. This clonotype was obtained from an adult with an advanced solid tumor such as melanoma, head and neck, liver or kidney cancer. CDR3 in DNA: TGCGCCAGCAGCTTGGAGAGCGGGGGGGGCGCAGATACGCAGTATTTT. It encodes CASSLESGGGADTQYF. Supplemented by reference TRBV5-1 and TRBJ2-3, the full variable domain reads KAGVTQTPRYLIKTRGQQVTLSCSPISGHRSVSWYQQTPGQGLQFLFEYFSETQRNKGNFPGRFSGRQFSNSRSEMNVSTLELGDSALYLCASSLESGGGADTQYFGPGTRLTVL.